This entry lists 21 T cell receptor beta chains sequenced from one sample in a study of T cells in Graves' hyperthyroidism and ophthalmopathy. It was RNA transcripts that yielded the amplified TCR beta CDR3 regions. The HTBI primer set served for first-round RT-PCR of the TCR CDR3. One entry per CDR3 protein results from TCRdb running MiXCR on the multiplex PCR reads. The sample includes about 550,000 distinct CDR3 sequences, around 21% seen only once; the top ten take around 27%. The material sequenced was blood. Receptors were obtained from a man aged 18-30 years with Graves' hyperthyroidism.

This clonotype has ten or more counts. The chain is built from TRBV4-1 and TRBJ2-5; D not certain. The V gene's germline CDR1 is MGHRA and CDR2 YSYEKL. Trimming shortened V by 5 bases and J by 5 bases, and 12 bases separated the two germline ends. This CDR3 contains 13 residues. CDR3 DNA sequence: TGCGCCAGCAGCTCAATAGTGATGGAGACCCAGTACTTC. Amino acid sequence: CASSSIVMETQYF.

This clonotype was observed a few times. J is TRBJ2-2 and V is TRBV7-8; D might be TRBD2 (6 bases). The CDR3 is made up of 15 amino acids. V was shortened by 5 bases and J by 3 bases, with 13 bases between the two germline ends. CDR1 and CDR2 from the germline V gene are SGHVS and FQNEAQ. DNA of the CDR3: TGTGCCAGCAGCCCCTCGGGGGTGGACACCGGGGAGCTGTTTTTT. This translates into CASSPSGVDTGELFF.

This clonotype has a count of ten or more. The CDR3 here is CASSLGTDNEAFF. CDR3 bases: TGTGCCAGCAGCTTGGGGACGGACAATGAAGCTTTCTTT. The chain combines TRBV7-6 with TRBJ1-1; D perhaps matches TRBD1 (5 bases). The germline V gene has CDR1 SGHVS and CDR2 FNYEAQ. Trimming left V 3 bases short and J 7 bases short, with 12 bases between. The CDR3 spans 13 residues.

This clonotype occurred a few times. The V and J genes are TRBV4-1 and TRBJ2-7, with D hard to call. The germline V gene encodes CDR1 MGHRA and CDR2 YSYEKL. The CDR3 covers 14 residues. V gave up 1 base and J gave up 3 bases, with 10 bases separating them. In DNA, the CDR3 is TGCGCCAGCAGCCAAGTAAAAGATTACTACGAGCAGTACTTC. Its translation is CASSQVKDYYEQYF.

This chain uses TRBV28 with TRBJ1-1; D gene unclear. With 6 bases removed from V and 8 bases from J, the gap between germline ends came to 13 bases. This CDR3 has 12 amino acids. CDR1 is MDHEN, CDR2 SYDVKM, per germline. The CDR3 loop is CASRLNEVEAFF. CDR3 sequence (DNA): TGTGCCAGCAGGCTAAACGAGGTAGAAGCTTTCTTT. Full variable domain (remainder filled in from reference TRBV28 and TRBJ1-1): DVKVTQSSRYLVKRTGEKVFLECVQDMDHENMFWYRQDPGLGLRLIYFSYDVKMKEKGDIPEGYSVSREKKERFSLILESASTNQTSMYLCASRLNEVEAFFGQGTRLTVV.

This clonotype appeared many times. The CDR3 protein is CASSLQLRGGDTEAFF. CDR3 nucleotides: TGTGCCAGCAGTTTACAACTCCGGGGTGGGGACACTGAAGCTTTCTTT. V is TRBV12-3 or TRBV12-4 and J is TRBJ1-1, with D unresolved. CDR3 length: 16 amino acids. V was pared by 2 bases and J by 3 bases, with 16 bases between.

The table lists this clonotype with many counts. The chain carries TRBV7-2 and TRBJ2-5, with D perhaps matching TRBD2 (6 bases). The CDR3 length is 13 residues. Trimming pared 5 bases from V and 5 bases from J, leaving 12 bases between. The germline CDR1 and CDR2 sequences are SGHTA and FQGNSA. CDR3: CASSNQRVETQYF. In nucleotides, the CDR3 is TGTGCCAGCAGCAACCAGCGGGTGGAGACCCAGTACTTC.

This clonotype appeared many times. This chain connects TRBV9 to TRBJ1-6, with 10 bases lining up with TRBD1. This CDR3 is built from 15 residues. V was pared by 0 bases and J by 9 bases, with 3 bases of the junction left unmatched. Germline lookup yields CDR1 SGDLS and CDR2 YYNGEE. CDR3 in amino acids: CASSVGTGGTSPLHF. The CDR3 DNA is TGTGCCAGCAGCGTAGGGACAGGGGGGACTTCACCCCTCCACTTT.

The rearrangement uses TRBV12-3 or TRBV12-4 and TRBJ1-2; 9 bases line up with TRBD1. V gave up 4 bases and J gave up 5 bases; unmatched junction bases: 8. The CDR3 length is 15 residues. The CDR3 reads CASSSQGARSYGYTF. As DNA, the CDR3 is TGTGCCAGCAGTTCACAGGGGGCGCGGTCTTATGGCTACACCTTC.

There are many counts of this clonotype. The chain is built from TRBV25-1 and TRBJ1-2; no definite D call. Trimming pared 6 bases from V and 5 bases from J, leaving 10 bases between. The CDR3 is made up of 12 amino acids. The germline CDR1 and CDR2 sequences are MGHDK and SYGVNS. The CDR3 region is CASSIPGYGYTF. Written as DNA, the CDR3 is TGTGCCAGCAGCATTCCGGGGTATGGCTACACCTTC.

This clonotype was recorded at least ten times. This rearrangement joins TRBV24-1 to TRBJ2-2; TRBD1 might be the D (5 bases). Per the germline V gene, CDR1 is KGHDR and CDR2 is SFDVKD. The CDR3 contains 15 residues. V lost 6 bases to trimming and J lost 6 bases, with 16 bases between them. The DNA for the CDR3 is TGTGCCACCAGTTCAGGGTTAATTCACGCCGGGGAGCTGTTTTTT. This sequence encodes CATSSGLIHAGELFF.

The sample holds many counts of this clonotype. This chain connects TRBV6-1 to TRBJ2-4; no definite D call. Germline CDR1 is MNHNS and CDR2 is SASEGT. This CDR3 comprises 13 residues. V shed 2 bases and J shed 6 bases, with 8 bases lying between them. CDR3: CASSEPGPNIQYF. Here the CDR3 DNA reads TGTGCCAGCAGTGAACCAGGCCCAAACATTCAGTACTTC.

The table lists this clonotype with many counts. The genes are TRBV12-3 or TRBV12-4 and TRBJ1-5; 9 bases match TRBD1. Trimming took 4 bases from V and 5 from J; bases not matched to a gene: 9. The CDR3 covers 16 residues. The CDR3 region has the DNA TGTGCCAGCAGTTCCGAAGGACAGGGGAGGTATCAGCCCCAGCATTTT. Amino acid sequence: CASSSEGQGRYQPQHF.

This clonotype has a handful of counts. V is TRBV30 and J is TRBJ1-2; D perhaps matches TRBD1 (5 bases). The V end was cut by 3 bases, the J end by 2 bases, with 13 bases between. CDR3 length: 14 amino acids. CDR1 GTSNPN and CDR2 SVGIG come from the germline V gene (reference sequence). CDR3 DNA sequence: TGTGCCTGGAGGCGGGGGACGCCGAACTATGGCTACACCTTC. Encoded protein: CAWRRGTPNYGYTF.

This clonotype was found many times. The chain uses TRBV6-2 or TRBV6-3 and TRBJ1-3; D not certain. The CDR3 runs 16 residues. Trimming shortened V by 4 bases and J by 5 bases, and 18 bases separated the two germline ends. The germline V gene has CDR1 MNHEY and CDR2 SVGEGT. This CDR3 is CASSFLSGPRRNTIYF. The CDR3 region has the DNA TGTGCCAGCAGTTTCCTTTCCGGGCCGCGGAGAAACACCATATATTTT.

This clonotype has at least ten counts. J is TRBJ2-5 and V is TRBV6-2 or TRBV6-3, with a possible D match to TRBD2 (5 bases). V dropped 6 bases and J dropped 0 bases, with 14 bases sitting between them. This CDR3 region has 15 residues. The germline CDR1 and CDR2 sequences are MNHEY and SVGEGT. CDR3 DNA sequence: TGTGCCAGCAGCCTACCCGGGATTTACCAAGAGACCCAGTACTTC. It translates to CASSLPGIYQETQYF.

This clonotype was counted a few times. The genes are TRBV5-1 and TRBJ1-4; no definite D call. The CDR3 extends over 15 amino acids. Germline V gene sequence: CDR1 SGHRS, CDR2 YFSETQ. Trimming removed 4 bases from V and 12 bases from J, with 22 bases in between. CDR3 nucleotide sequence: TGCGCCAGCAGCATCTCTCCGGGGTCGCCAGAAGAACTGTTTTTT. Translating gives CASSISPGSPEELFF.

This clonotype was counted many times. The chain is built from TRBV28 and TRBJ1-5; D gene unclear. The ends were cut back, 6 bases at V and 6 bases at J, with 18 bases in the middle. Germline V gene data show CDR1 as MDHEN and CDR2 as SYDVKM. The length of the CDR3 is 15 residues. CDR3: CASSTTFGDGQPQHF. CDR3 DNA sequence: TGTGCCAGCAGCACAACATTCGGCGACGGTCAGCCCCAGCATTTT.

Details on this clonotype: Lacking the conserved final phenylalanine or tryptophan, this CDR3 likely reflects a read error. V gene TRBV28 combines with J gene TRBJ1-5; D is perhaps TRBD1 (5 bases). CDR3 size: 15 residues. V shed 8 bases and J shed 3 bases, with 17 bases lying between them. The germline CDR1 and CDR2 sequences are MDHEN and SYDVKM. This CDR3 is CASLRGGGLNQPQHL. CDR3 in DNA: TGTGCCAGCCTCCGGGGGGGAGGGCTCAATCAGCCCCAGCATTTG.

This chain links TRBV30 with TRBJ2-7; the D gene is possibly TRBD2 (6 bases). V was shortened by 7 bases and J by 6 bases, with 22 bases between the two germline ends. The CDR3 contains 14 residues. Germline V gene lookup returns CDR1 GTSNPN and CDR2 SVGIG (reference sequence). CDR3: CAFIGTEEGGEQYF. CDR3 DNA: TGTGCCTTTATTGGGACTGAGGAAGGTGGCGAGCAGTACTTC.

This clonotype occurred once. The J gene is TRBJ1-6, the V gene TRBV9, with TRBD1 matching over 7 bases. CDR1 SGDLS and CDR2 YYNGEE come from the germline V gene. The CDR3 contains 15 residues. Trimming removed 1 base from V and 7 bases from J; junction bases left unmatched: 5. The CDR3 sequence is CASSVSGQSNSPLHF. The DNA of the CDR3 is TGTGCCAGCAGCGTATCGGGACAGAGCAATTCACCCCTCCACTTT. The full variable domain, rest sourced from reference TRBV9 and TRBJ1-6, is DSGVTQTPKHLITATGQRVTLRCSPRSGDLSVYWYQQSLDQGLQFLIQYYNGEERAKGNILERFSAQQFPDLHSELNLSSLELGDSALYFCASSVSGQSNSPLHFGNGTRLTVT.